Reported below is one T cell receptor (beta chain). These data come from a study of blood T cell repertoires in COVID-19. Trimming removed 4 bases from V and 6 bases from J, with 13 bases in between. This CDR3 contains 14 residues. Clones were read by immunoSEQ multiplex PCR, and TCRdb kept only the in-frame ones, dropping some. The sample lists 200,000 to 250,000 clones, around 87% occurring once. The J gene is TRBJ1-5, the V gene TRBV23-1, with a possible D match to TRBD1 (6 bases). TRBV23-1 falls under the ORF class, with uncertain function. Material for sequencing was PBMCs or T cells enriched from blood (not recorded which). The TCR sequence derives from a man aged 30 to 45 in a cohort exposed to, infected with or recovered from COVID-19 (not recorded which). In nucleotides, the CDR3 is TGCGCCAGCAGTCCCGGGACACTGGGTCAGCCCCAGCATTTT. Its protein product is CASSPGTLGQPQHF.